One and the same sample provided the 27 T cell receptor beta chains below, sequenced in a study of T cell responses to AZD1222 COVID-19 vaccine. The protocol was immunoSEQ multiplex PCR, while the TCRdb copy is restricted to in-frame clones and leaves out a portion. The data contain about 130,000 clones, 80% to 95% of them seen just once; the ten biggest clones take up approximately 3.3%. The sequencing used peripheral blood, collected on day 0 of AZD1222 vaccination. Receptor source: an adult in good health.

This chain links TRBV11-3 with TRBJ2-1; perhaps D is TRBD1 or TRBD2 (5 bases each). Germline V gene data show CDR1 as SGHNT and CDR2 as YENEEA. This CDR3 region has 15 residues. V lost 5 bases and J 8 bases, leaving 19 bases between the germline ends. Here the CDR3 reads CASSPRGAGHDEQFF. The CDR3 DNA follows: TGTGCCAGCAGCCCCCGTGGGGCGGGTCACGATGAGCAGTTCTTC.

The V gene is TRBV28, the J gene TRBJ1-2; D perhaps matches TRBD1 (6 bases). The V end lost 4 bases, the J end lost 6 bases, and 21 bases lay between the germline ends. This CDR3 spans 16 amino acids. The V gene's germline CDR1 is MDHEN and CDR2 SYDVKM. The DNA for the CDR3 is TGTGCCAGCAGTTCAGGGGCGGACAGAGCGGGCAATGGCTACACCTTC. Protein: CASSSGADRAGNGYTF.

J is TRBJ1-1 and V is TRBV6-5; D unresolved. V was trimmed by 6 bases and J by 1 base, leaving 6 bases between them. Germline CDR1 MNHEY, CDR2 SVGAGI. CDR3 length equals 12 residues. The CDR3 DNA reads as TGTGCCAGCAGCGGATGGAACACTGAAGCTTTCTTT. It specifies CASSGWNTEAFF.

The J gene is TRBJ1-2, the V gene TRBV10-3, with 9 bases matching TRBD1. This CDR3 has 14 residues. Trimming cost V 6 bases and J 8 bases; bases outside gene matches: 10. Germline loops: CDR1 ENHRY, CDR2 SYGVKD. In DNA form, the CDR3 reads TGTGCCATCAGCAAACAGGGGGCAGAAGGGGGCTACACCTTC. It is translated as CAISKQGAEGGYTF.

The genes are TRBV19 and TRBJ2-1; D gene uncertain. The CDR3 contains 14 residues. Trimming shortened V by 3 bases and J by 5 bases, and 11 bases separated the two germline ends. From germline, CDR1 is LNHDA and CDR2 SQIVND (reference sequence). The CDR3 sequence is CASSIQVSNNEQFF. The CDR3 DNA reads TGTGCCAGTAGTATCCAGGTCAGTAACAATGAGCAGTTCTTC.

This chain connects TRBV4-3 to TRBJ1-1, with D unclear. The ends were cut back, 0 bases at V and 1 base at J, with 6 bases in the middle. Looked up from germline, CDR1 is LGHNA and CDR2 is YSLEER. The CDR3 spans 14 residues. The CDR3 here is CASSQDRGNTEAFF. Here the CDR3 DNA reads TGCGCCAGCAGCCAAGATCGGGGGAACACTGAAGCTTTCTTT.

The chain links TRBV13 to TRBJ2-4; D ambiguous. Germline V gene data show CDR1 as PRHDT and CDR2 as FYEKMQ (reference sequence). V was clipped by 3 bases and J by 1 base, with 7 bases between them. The CDR3 spans 14 residues. CDR3 protein: CASSFPGAKNIQYF. DNA of the CDR3: TGTGCCAGCAGCTTTCCTGGGGCCAAAAACATTCAGTACTTC.

This chain uses TRBV2 with TRBJ1-5; the D is unclear. The CDR3 covers 12 residues. Germline assignment: CDR1 SNHLY and CDR2 FYNNEI. Trimming stripped 1 base from V and 12 bases from J, with 10 bases between. CDR3 loop: CASSEGVGVQHF. The CDR3 region has the DNA TGTGCCAGCAGTGAAGGGGTGGGCGTCCAGCATTTT.

The V call is TRBV7-2, the J call TRBJ1-1; D unclear. The CDR3 length is 15 residues. From germline, CDR1 is SGHTA and CDR2 FQGNSA. Deletions cut 6 bases from V and 1 base from J, with 15 bases between. The CDR3 DNA reads as TGTGCCAGCAGGGAGGGAGCGTCCCCGAACACTGAAGCTTTCTTT. This encodes CASREGASPNTEAFF.

V usage is TRBV5-1 and J usage is TRBJ2-7; D is unclear. Per the germline V gene, CDR1 is SGHRS and CDR2 is YFSETQ. Trimming took off 0 bases at V and 4 bases at J, with 11 bases between the two ends. This CDR3 is 14 amino acids long. DNA of the CDR3: TGCGCCAGCAGCTTGGCCGGGCGGATGTACGAGCAGTACTTC. It encodes CASSLAGRMYEQYF.

This chain joins TRBV6-5 and TRBJ1-1; TRBD1 matches at 7 bases. CDR1 is MNHEY and CDR2 is SVGAGI in the germline V gene. The CDR3 extends over 12 amino acids. After removal of 11 bases from V and 2 bases from J, the junction contained 5 bases not matched to a gene. This CDR3 is CASDRLNTEAFF. CDR3 DNA sequence: TGTGCCTCGGACAGGTTAAACACTGAAGCTTTCTTT.

This clone was detected a few times. J is TRBJ2-7 and V is TRBV5-1; the match to TRBD2 covers 11 bases. Germline loops: CDR1 SGHRS, CDR2 YFSETQ. The V and J ends lost 0 bases and 6 bases, in that order; junction bases with no gene match: 2. The CDR3 sequence is 14 residues long. The CDR3 region is CASSLGGTSGEQYF. The CDR3 coding sequence is TGCGCCAGCAGCTTGGGGGGGACTAGCGGCGAGCAGTACTTC.

The chain uses TRBV29-1 and TRBJ2-5, with 11 bases that match TRBD2. V lost 7 bases, J lost 2 bases, and 3 bases stayed unmatched. Germline assignment: CDR1 SQVTM and CDR2 ANQGSEA. CDR3 length: 13 residues. The CDR3 nucleotides are TGCAGCGCGCTAGCGGGAGGACAAGAGACCCAGTACTTC. Residues: CSALAGGQETQYF.

This chain links TRBV12-5 with TRBJ1-1; D may be TRBD1 (5 bases). Trimming removed 0 bases at V and 2 bases at J, with 10 bases between. Germline V gene data show CDR1 as LGHNT and CDR2 as FRNRAP. The length of the CDR3 is 15 residues. The CDR3 sequence is CASGLVLGGNTEAFF. CDR3 DNA: TGTGCTAGTGGTTTGGTACTTGGGGGAAACACTGAAGCTTTCTTT. The full variable domain, completed using reference TRBV12-5 and TRBJ1-1, is DARVTQTPRHKVTEMGQEVTMRCQPILGHNTVFWYRQTMMQGLELLAYFRNRAPLDDSGMPKDRFSAEMPDATLATLKIQPSEPRDSAVYFCASGLVLGGNTEAFFGQGTRLTVV.

The chain employs TRBV9 and TRBJ1-1; D gene unclear. Germline-derived CDR1 and CDR2 are SGDLS and YYNGEE. The CDR3 length is 14 residues. Deletions cut 0 bases from V and 0 bases from J, with 6 bases between. The chain's CDR3 is CASSVDGMNTEAFF. CDR3 bases: TGTGCCAGCAGCGTAGACGGGATGAACACTGAAGCTTTCTTT.

The chain recombines TRBV18 with TRBJ2-7; 9 bases line up with TRBD1. V gave up 6 bases and J gave up 3 bases; unmatched junction bases: 6. CDR3 length equals 14 residues. From germline, CDR1 is KGHSH and CDR2 LQKENI. The CDR3 is CASSKGTGSYEQYF. CDR3 DNA sequence: TGTGCCAGCTCGAAAGGGACAGGGAGCTACGAGCAGTACTTC.

CDR3 in DNA: TGTGCCTGGACAGGGGGACAGGGGGCTTTCGGGGAGCTGTTTTTT. Translation gives CAWTGGQGAFGELFF. V gene TRBV30 combines with J gene TRBJ2-2; 12 bases match TRBD1. The CDR3 sequence is 15 residues long. The trim removed 4 bases at V and 7 bases at J, leaving 7 bases unmatched. CDR1 is GTSNPN and CDR2 is SVGIG in the germline V gene (reference sequence).

The CDR3 here is CASSIIAGVDGEQFF. CDR3 DNA: TGTGCCAGTAGTATAATCGCGGGAGTTGACGGTGAGCAGTTCTTC. This sequence joins TRBV19 and TRBJ2-1; 7 bases fit TRBD2. J lost 9 bases, V lost 2 bases, and 10 bases had no gene match. Germline CDR1 and CDR2: LNHDA and SQIVND (reference sequence). The CDR3 length is 15 residues.

The rearrangement uses TRBV27 and TRBJ1-6; D call uncertain. The ends were cut back, 1 base at V and 0 bases at J, with 16 bases in the middle. The CDR3 spans 19 residues. Germline loops: CDR1 MNHEY, CDR2 SMNVEV (reference sequence). CDR3 amino acids: CASSLFRPSLSSYNSPLHF. As DNA, the CDR3 is TGTGCCAGCAGTTTATTTCGGCCCTCCCTCAGCTCCTATAATTCACCCCTCCACTTT.

The chain employs TRBV15 and TRBJ2-5; unclear D gene. The CDR3 contains 15 residues. V was shortened by 3 bases and J by 2 bases, with 13 bases between the two germline ends. Germline V gene lookup returns CDR1 LNHNV and CDR2 YYDKDF (reference sequence). The chain's CDR3 is CATSSLGSAQETQYF. DNA of the CDR3: TGTGCCACCAGCAGCCTCGGTTCAGCGCAAGAGACCCAGTACTTC.

V and J are TRBV6-4 and TRBJ2-2; D gene ambiguous. The germline V gene has CDR1 MRHNA and CDR2 SNTAGT. There are 14 residues in the CDR3. Trimming left V 5 bases short and J 4 bases short, with 11 bases between. The CDR3 sequence is CASSLTWLTGELFF. The CDR3 bases are TGTGCCAGCAGTCTCACCTGGCTCACCGGGGAGCTGTTTTTT.

The chain employs TRBV5-1 and TRBJ1-3, with D perhaps matching TRBD1 (5 bases). Germline V gene data show CDR1 as SGHRS and CDR2 as YFSETQ. Trimming stripped 3 bases from V and 0 bases from J, with 7 bases between. CDR3 length: 14 amino acids. The CDR3 region is CASSSQGSGNTIYF. CDR3 sequence (DNA): TGCGCCAGCAGCTCGCAGGGCTCTGGAAACACCATATATTTT.

J is TRBJ1-1 and V is TRBV7-2; D may be TRBD1 (5 bases). This CDR3 has 15 amino acids. Germline V lookup: CDR1 SGHTA, CDR2 FQGNSA. Between the trimmed V and J ends, which lost 1 base and 4 bases, there was a span of 13 bases. The CDR3 region has the DNA TGTGCCAGCAGCTTAGTCGTAGGGGCGGGCACTGAAGCTTTCTTT. Its translation: CASSLVVGAGTEAFF.

V usage is TRBV5-1 and J usage is TRBJ2-7, with D perhaps matching TRBD1 or TRBD2 (7 bases each). V dropped 4 bases and J dropped 4 bases, with 21 bases sitting between them. CDR3 size: 16 residues. The germline CDR1 and CDR2 sequences are SGHRS and YFSETQ. The CDR3, as DNA: TGCGCCAGCAGCCCCGACAGGGAGCCGCGGGGGTACGAGCAGTACTTC. Its translation: CASSPDREPRGYEQYF. The full variable domain, rest sourced from reference TRBV5-1 and TRBJ2-7, is KAGVTQTPRYLIKTRGQQVTLSCSPISGHRSVSWYQQTPGQGLQFLFEYFSETQRNKGNFPGRFSGRQFSNSRSEMNVSTLELGDSALYLCASSPDREPRGYEQYFGPGTRLTVT.

The CDR3 here is CASSSTGSNQPQHF. The CDR3 coding sequence is TGTGCCAGCAGTTCCACGGGAAGCAATCAGCCCCAGCATTTT. The chain employs TRBV6-6 and TRBJ1-5; D remains ambiguous. V lost 4 bases and J 1 base, leaving 8 bases between the germline ends. Germline CDR1 and CDR2: MNHNY and SVGAGI (reference sequence). CDR3 length: 14 amino acids.

The chain joins TRBV5-6 to TRBJ2-5; a weak D match, TRBD2 (5 bases). The CDR3 sequence is 13 residues long. Germline CDR1 reads SGHDT; CDR2 reads YYEEEE. Trimming took off 2 bases at V and 0 bases at J, with 5 bases between the two ends. CDR3 in amino acids: CASSLLDQETQYF. The CDR3, as DNA: TGTGCCAGCAGCTTACTAGACCAAGAGACCCAGTACTTC.

The chain employs TRBV29-1 and TRBJ2-2; no reliable D call. Germline CDR1 reads SQVTM; CDR2 reads ANQGSEA. V gave up 4 bases and J gave up 6 bases, with 6 bases separating them. This CDR3 is built from 11 residues. Here the CDR3 reads CSVARSGELFF. CDR3 coding DNA: TGCAGCGTTGCCAGATCCGGGGAGCTGTTTTTT.